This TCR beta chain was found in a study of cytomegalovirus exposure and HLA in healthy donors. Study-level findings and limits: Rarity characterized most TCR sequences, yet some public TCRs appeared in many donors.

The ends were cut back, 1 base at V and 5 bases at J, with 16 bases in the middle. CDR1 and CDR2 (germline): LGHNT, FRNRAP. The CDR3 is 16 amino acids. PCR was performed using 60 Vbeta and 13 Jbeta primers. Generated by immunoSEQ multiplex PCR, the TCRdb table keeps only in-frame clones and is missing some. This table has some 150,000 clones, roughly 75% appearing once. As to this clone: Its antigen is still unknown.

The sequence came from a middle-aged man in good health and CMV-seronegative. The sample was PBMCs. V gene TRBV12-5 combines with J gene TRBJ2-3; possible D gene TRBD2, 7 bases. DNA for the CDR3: TGTGCTAGTGGTTTGGATCCAGGGGACTACTTAGATACGCAGTATTTT. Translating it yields CASGLDPGDYLDTQYF.